The rows below give T cell receptor beta chains drawn from one sample of a study of shared clonotypes between healthy human individuals. Assay: immunoSEQ multiplex PCR; the TCRdb copy retains only in-frame clones and omits some. The sample contains around 550,000 clones, less than 96% of which appear only once. Input material: naive CD4+ T cells sorted from blood. Receptors originate from a woman in her thirties in good health. Both conserved end residues are part of each CDR3. A D gene is named only where the DNA matches it firmly. Clone size is stated in some rows and not others, as once, few, many or a class when expanded.

>.|.|TRBJ2-3|TRBV6-5
CASNRDSTADTQYF
TGTGCCAGCAATCGGGACTCCACTGCAGATACGCAGTATTTT
>.|.|TRBJ1-4|TRBV7-8
CASSLAAGNNEKLFF
TGTGCCAGCAGCTTAGCCGCCGGGAATAATGAAAAACTGTTTTTT
>.|once|TRBJ2-6|TRBV5-1
CASSLRTGSSGANVLTF
TGCGCCAGCAGCCTCAGGACGGGTTCTTCTGGGGCCAACGTCCTGACTTTC
>.|.|TRBJ2-1|TRBV2
CASSEALVVYNEQFF
TGTGCCAGCAGTGAAGCACTAGTCGTCTACAATGAGCAGTTCTTC
>TRBD1|.|TRBJ1-5|TRBV6-5
CASSRDRGTNQPQHF
TGTGCCAGCAGTAGAGACAGGGGTACGAATCAGCCCCAGCATTTT
>TRBD2|.|TRBJ2-7|TRBV4-2
CASSQDGEGIYEQYF
TGTGCCAGCAGCCAAGACGGGGAGGGGATTTACGAGCAGTACTTC
>TRBD2|.|TRBJ2-3|TRBV5-4
CASSSGTSALTDTQYF
TGTGCCAGCAGCAGCGGGACTAGCGCACTCACAGATACGCAGTATTTT
>TRBD1|.|TRBJ2-3|TRBV18
CASSPTGGRRTDTQYF
TGTGCCAGCTCACCGACAGGGGGCCGACGCACAGATACGCAGTATTTT
>.|once|TRBJ2-3|TRBV7-9
CASSLGTSDTDTQYF
TGTGCCAGCAGCTTGGGGACTTCCGACACAGATACGCAGTATTTT
>.|.|TRBJ2-1|TRBV5-1
CASSLDPPYNEQFF
TGCGCCAGCAGCTTGGACCCGCCTTACAATGAGCAGTTCTTC
>.|.|TRBJ2-2|TRBV9
CASNYGGNTGELFF
TGTGCCAGCAACTATGGAGGCAACACCGGGGAGCTGTTTTTT
>.|.|TRBJ2-6|TRBV11-2
CASSLGTFSGANVLTF
TGTGCCAGCAGCTTAGGCACCTTCTCTGGGGCCAACGTCCTGACTTTC
>TRBD1|.|TRBJ2-7|TRBV2
CASSNSGTVSYEQYF
TGTGCCAGCAGCAACTCCGGGACAGTATCCTACGAGCAGTACTTC
>.|.|TRBJ2-3|TRBV6-5
CASSYSGTDTQYF
TGTGCCAGCAGTTACTCGGGAACAGATACGCAGTATTTT
>.|.|TRBJ2-7|TRBV28
CASSLDLASQGAQYF
TGTGCCAGCAGTTTAGATCTAGCGTCCCAAGGGGCGCAGTACTTC